These T cell receptor beta chains were read from a single sample in a study of T cell responses to AZD1222 COVID-19 vaccine. This table comes from immunoSEQ multiplex PCR, and its TCRdb copy is limited to in-frame clones, with some not included. The table lists tens of thousands of clones, 85% to 90% of them singletons. The input for sequencing was peripheral blood, taken on day 0 of AZD1222 vaccination. All receptors come from an adult in good health. Each CDR3 is given with its conserved first and last residue. The D gene is left open where the match is weak. A clone size is listed for some rows: how often the clone was seen (once, few, many), or a class if it is expanded.

clone size,J gene,D gene,V gene,CDR3 DNA,CDR3 protein
NA,TRBJ2-1,NA,TRBV19,TGTGCCAGTAGCCACCCAGGAATCGGCAATGAGCAGTTCTTC,CASSHPGIGNEQFF
NA,TRBJ1-2,NA,TRBV4-3,TGCGCCAGCAGCCAAGGTTCGGGGTCTGCTAACTATGGCTACACCTTC,CASSQGSGSANYGYTF
NA,TRBJ1-6,TRBD1,TRBV10-1,TGCGCCAGCAGTGGAGGACAGGGCAGGGATAATTCACCCCTCCACTTT,CASSGGQGRDNSPLHF
few,TRBJ1-1,NA,TRBV3-1/TRBV3-2,TGTGCCAGCAGCCATATCCTGGGGGGGATCTCAGGCGGCACTGAAGCTTTCTTT,CASSHILGGISGGTEAFF
NA,TRBJ1-1,NA,TRBV7-9,TGTGCCAGCAGCTTAGGCAGGGCCACTGAAGCTTTCTTT,CASSLGRATEAFF
NA,TRBJ1-1,NA,TRBV19,TGTGCCAGTTCCCCGGGGGTTAGTTCCTGGAACACTGAAGCTTTCTTT,CASSPGVSSWNTEAFF
NA,TRBJ2-2,TRBD2,TRBV5-1,TGCGCCAGCAGGGGACTAGCGGGAGGATCGAACACCGGGGAGCTGTTTTTT,CASRGLAGGSNTGELFF
NA,TRBJ2-2,NA,TRBV11-3,TGTGCCAGCAGCGACGGGTCAGGGAGCCCCGGGGAGCTGTTTTTT,CASSDGSGSPGELFF
NA,TRBJ1-1,NA,TRBV4-2,TGTGCCAGCAAGACTTCAGGGCGCACTGAAGCTTTCTTT,CASKTSGRTEAFF
NA,TRBJ1-5,TRBD1,TRBV23-1,TGCGCCAGCAGTCCTCGACGTGACAGGGAACCCCGGAGGGGCAATCAGCCCCAGCATTTT,CASSPRRDREPRRGNQPQHF
once,TRBJ2-6,NA,TRBV27,TGTGCCAGCAGTCCTCCAAATTCTGGGGCCAACGTCCTGACTTTC,CASSPPNSGANVLTF
NA,TRBJ2-1,NA,TRBV7-2,TGTGCCAGCAGCTTTCCACTCAGGGGCAATGAGCAGTTCTTC,CASSFPLRGNEQFF
NA,TRBJ2-3,NA,TRBV3-1/TRBV3-2,TGTGCCAGCAGCCTGCAGCCCACAGATACGCAGTATTTT,CASSLQPTDTQYF
once,TRBJ2-7,NA,TRBV19,TGTGCCAGTAGTATGGCGGTCTCCTACGAGCAGTACTTC,CASSMAVSYEQYF
NA,TRBJ2-7,NA,TRBV7-9,TGTGCCAGCAGCTTGGTGGAAGGCTCCTACGAGCAGTACTTC,CASSLVEGSYEQYF
NA,TRBJ2-1,TRBD2,TRBV19,TGTGCCAGTAGTATAGGTAGCGGGAGGGCCGGCGAGCAGTTCTTC,CASSIGSGRAGEQFF
NA,TRBJ2-1,TRBD2,TRBV6-2/TRBV6-3,TGTGCCAGCAGTGCCCTGGCGGGAGGGCCCCTCTTTGAGCAGTTCTTC,CASSALAGGPLFEQFF
NA,TRBJ2-3,TRBD2,TRBV7-2,TGTGCCAGCAGCCCTAGCGGGGGGGCGAGGACAGATACGCAGTATTTT,CASSPSGGARTDTQYF
NA,TRBJ2-5,NA,TRBV10-2,TGCGCCAGCGGTCAGCGGGTCCAAGAGACCCAGTACTTC,CASGQRVQETQYF
NA,TRBJ2-2,NA,TRBV9,TGTGCCAGCAGCGCCTACAGGGAAGTTGCCGGGGAGCTGTTTTTT,CASSAYREVAGELFF
NA,TRBJ1-2,TRBD1,TRBV15,TGTGCCACCAGCGGCCAAAATAGGGGGCTTGGGTATGGCTACACCTTC,CATSGQNRGLGYGYTF
NA,TRBJ1-3,NA,TRBV4-3,TGCGCCAGCAGCCTAACTACCGGACAGTACTCTGGAAACACCATATATTTT,CASSLTTGQYSGNTIYF
NA,TRBJ2-7,TRBD2,TRBV6-2/TRBV6-3,TGTGCCAGCAGCCTACTGGGTCTAGCGGAGACCTACGAGCAGTACTTC,CASSLLGLAETYEQYF
NA,TRBJ1-1,TRBD1,TRBV19,TGTGCCAGTAGTATATCAATGACAGGGGGCCTGAAAACTGAAGCTTTCTTT,CASSISMTGGLKTEAFF
NA,TRBJ2-5,TRBD2,TRBV18,TGTGCCAGCTCACCACTCGGGGGTGCTAGCGGAGTTGGCCAAGAGACCCAGTACTTC,CASSPLGGASGVGQETQYF
NA,TRBJ1-3,NA,TRBV3-1/TRBV3-2,TGTGCCAGCAGCCTTTTTAACTCCGGGGGTGGAAACACCATATATTTT,CASSLFNSGGGNTIYF
NA,TRBJ2-1,TRBD2,TRBV11-2,TGTGCCAGCACCCTTCAAAGGGGAGGGAGGGCTAATGAGCAGTTCTTC,CASTLQRGGRANEQFF
NA,TRBJ1-4,NA,TRBV10-2,TGCGCCAGCACCCCGGGAGGGAAACTGTTTTTT,CASTPGGKLFF
NA,TRBJ2-1,NA,TRBV5-1,TGCGCCAGCAGCTTGGGACCCGGGCGGACCAATGAGCAGTTCTTC,CASSLGPGRTNEQFF
NA,TRBJ1-4,NA,TRBV2,TGTGCCAGCAGTGAAGACAGGAGCCCTGAACAACTGTTTTTT,CASSEDRSPEQLFF
NA,TRBJ1-3,NA,TRBV19,TGTGCCAGTAGTATTGGACACCACTCTGGAAACACCATATATTTT,CASSIGHHSGNTIYF
NA,TRBJ2-1,NA,TRBV7-2,TGTGCCAGCAGCTTATCGAGGGAACAGAATGAGCAGTTCTTC,CASSLSREQNEQFF
NA,TRBJ2-7,NA,TRBV19,TGTGCCAGTAGTATAGAGGATAGCGGCTCCTACGAGCAGTACTTC,CASSIEDSGSYEQYF
NA,TRBJ2-3,TRBD1,TRBV2,TGTGCCAGCAGTGAAAATCTGCCAGGGGGCTGGACAGATACGCAGTATTTT,CASSENLPGGWTDTQYF
NA,TRBJ2-2,TRBD2,TRBV4-1,TGCGCCAGCAGCCAGGGGGCGGGAGGGCCGGACACCGGGGAGCTGTTTTTT,CASSQGAGGPDTGELFF
NA,TRBJ2-1,NA,TRBV11-3,TGTGCCAGCAGCTTAGGGGGACCTCTACTGAGAAATGAGCAGTTCTTC,CASSLGGPLLRNEQFF